Listed below are T cell receptor beta chains from one sample, sequenced in a study of shared clonotypes between healthy human individuals. This table comes from immunoSEQ multiplex PCR, and its TCRdb copy is limited to in-frame clones, with some not included. The table records around 560,000 clones, around 96% of them present only once. The sample consisted of naive CD8+ T cells sorted from blood. All receptors come from a woman in her thirties in good health. CDR3s include the opening cysteine and the closing phenylalanine or tryptophan. Fields, in order: CDR3 DNA, CDR3 protein, clone size, D gene, J gene, V gene. A D gene is named only where the DNA matches it firmly. For some rows the clone size is stated as once, few or many, or as a class when expanded; others skip it.

TGCGCCAGCAGCCAAGTGCCGGGCAGGGGATCCTACGAGCAGTACTTC,CASSQVPGRGSYEQYF,.,.,TRBJ2-7,TRBV4-1
TGTGCCAGCTCACAGCACCGGGGACTTCCCTCTCGGTCGGATGAAAAACTGTTTTTT,CASSQHRGLPSRSDEKLFF,.,.,TRBJ1-4,TRBV18
TGTGCCAGCAGCGCACAGGGGGCCGGCAATCAGCCCCAGCATTTT,CASSAQGAGNQPQHF,.,TRBD1,TRBJ1-5,TRBV7-9
TGTGCCAGCAGCTTAGCTTCAGCAATTAAGTCTACCGACCAAGAGACCCAGTACTTC,CASSLASAIKSTDQETQYF,.,.,TRBJ2-5,TRBV7-8
TGTGCCAGCAGCTTAGCGGGAGGGCCCGGAAGGGGAGGACAAGAGACCCAGTACTTC,CASSLAGGPGRGGQETQYF,.,TRBD2,TRBJ2-5,TRBV7-9
TGTGCCAGCAGCCGGGTCCCGGGCTACGAGCAGTACTTC,CASSRVPGYEQYF,.,.,TRBJ2-7,TRBV14
TGTGCCAGTAGTAGAGGGAGCGGGAGGTTTACCGGGGAGCTGTTTTTT,CASSRGSGRFTGELFF,.,TRBD2,TRBJ2-2,TRBV19
TGTGCCAGCAGCTTGTACGTGAACACTGAAGCTTTCTTT,CASSLYVNTEAFF,once,.,TRBJ1-1,TRBV5-6
TGTGCCAGCAGCAAAGGACGGAGCTCTGGAAACACCATATATTTT,CASSKGRSSGNTIYF,.,.,TRBJ1-3,TRBV5-6
TGCAGCGTATCGGGAGCTTACGAGCAGTACTTC,CSVSGAYEQYF,once,.,TRBJ2-7,TRBV29-1
TGCGCCAGCAGCCAAGCGAATAGCGGGTTATACAATGAGCAGTTCTTC,CASSQANSGLYNEQFF,.,TRBD2,TRBJ2-1,TRBV4-1
TGCAGCGTTGTAACCGAGGGGAACACTGAAGCTTTCTTT,CSVVTEGNTEAFF,once,.,TRBJ1-1,TRBV29-1
TGTGCCAGCAGCTTGGTCGGTGAGCAGTTCTTC,CASSLVGEQFF,few,.,TRBJ2-1,TRBV5-4
TGTGCCAGCAGTTTTTCAGGGGGCACAGATACGCAGTATTTT,CASSFSGGTDTQYF,.,.,TRBJ2-3,TRBV27
TGTGCCAGCAGTCTGGACAGGGGAAGCTACGAGCAGTACTTC,CASSLDRGSYEQYF,.,TRBD1,TRBJ2-7,TRBV27
TGTGCCAGCAGCGGAATCTTTTCTGTGGGCGGGATGAACACTGAAGCTTTCTTT,CASSGIFSVGGMNTEAFF,.,.,TRBJ1-1,TRBV2
TGCGCCAGCAGCTTGGCGCTAGCGGACTATTACAATGAGCAGTTCTTC,CASSLALADYYNEQFF,.,TRBD2,TRBJ2-1,TRBV5-1
TGTGCCAGCAGCTCCGGGTCCGTCGAGCAGTACTTC,CASSSGSVEQYF,.,.,TRBJ2-7,TRBV5-4
TGCGCCAGCAGCTTAGGAGGACTAACCTACGAGCAGTACTTC,CASSLGGLTYEQYF,.,.,TRBJ2-7,TRBV5-1
TGTGCCAGCAGTCCCTCCGGCTCCTACGAGCAGTACTTC,CASSPSGSYEQYF,.,.,TRBJ2-7,TRBV27
TGTGCCAGCAGCTTATACTCCCGAGTGGCGGGAGGGCCTGATCGGGAGCAGTACTTC,CASSLYSRVAGGPDREQYF,.,TRBD2,TRBJ2-5,TRBV7-8
TGTGCCAGCAGCCCCCCGGACAGGGCCACTGAAGCTTTCTTT,CASSPPDRATEAFF,.,TRBD1,TRBJ1-1,TRBV5-4